This TCR beta chain was sequenced for a study of blood T cell repertoires in COVID-19. Profiling relied on immunoSEQ multiplex PCR, and the TCRdb table lists in-frame clones only, not all of them. Of approximately 150,000 clones listed, more than 65% are singletons. The CDR3 has 13 amino acids. The V gene end was trimmed by 5 bases and the J gene end by 4 bases; junction bases not matched to a gene: 4. Germline loops: CDR1 SEHNR, CDR2 FQNEAQ (reference sequence). The chain has TRBV7-9 and TRBJ2-5; TRBD1 agrees at 7 bases. The sequence was collected from a woman aged 40 to 50 with acute COVID-19. Sequencing input: PBMCs or T cells enriched from blood (not recorded which). CDR3 protein: CASSQQGRETQYF. CDR3 bases: TGTGCCAGCAGCCAACAGGGGCGAGAGACCCAGTACTTC.